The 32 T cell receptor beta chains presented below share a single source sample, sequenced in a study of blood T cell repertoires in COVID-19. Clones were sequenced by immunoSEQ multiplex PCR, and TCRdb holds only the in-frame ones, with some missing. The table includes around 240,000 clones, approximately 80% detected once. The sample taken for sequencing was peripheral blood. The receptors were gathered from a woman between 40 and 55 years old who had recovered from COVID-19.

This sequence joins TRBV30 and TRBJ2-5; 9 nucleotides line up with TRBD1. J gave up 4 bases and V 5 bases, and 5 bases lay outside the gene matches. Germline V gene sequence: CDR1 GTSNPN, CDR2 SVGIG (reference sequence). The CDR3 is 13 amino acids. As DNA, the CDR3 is TGTGCCTGGGGTTACAGGGGGCTAGAGACCCAGTACTTC. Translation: CAWGYRGLETQYF.

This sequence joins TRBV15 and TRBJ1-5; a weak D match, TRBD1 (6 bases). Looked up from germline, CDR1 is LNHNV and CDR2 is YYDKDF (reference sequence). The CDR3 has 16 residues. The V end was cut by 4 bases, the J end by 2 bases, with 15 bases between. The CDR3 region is CATSTQGFLGNQPQHF. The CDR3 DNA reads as TGTGCCACCAGCACACAGGGTTTCTTGGGCAATCAGCCCCAGCATTTT.

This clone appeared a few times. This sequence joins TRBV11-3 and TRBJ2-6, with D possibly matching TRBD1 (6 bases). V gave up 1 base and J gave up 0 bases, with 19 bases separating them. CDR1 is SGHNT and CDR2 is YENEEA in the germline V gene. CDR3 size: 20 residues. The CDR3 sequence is CASSLGWSADRYSGANVLTF. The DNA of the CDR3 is TGTGCCAGCAGCTTAGGTTGGTCTGCGGACAGATACTCTGGGGCCAACGTCCTGACTTTC.

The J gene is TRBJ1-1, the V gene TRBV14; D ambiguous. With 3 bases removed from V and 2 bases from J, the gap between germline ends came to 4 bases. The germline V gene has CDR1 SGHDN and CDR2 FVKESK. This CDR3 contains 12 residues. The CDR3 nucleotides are TGTGCCAGCAGCCACCCAAACACTGAAGCTTTCTTT. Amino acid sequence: CASSHPNTEAFF.

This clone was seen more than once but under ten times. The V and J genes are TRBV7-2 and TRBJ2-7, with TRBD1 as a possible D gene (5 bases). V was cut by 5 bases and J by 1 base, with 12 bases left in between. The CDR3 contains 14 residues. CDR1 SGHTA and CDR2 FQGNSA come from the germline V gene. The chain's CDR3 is CASSPKGLSYEQYF. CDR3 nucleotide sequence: TGTGCCAGCAGCCCAAAGGGGTTATCCTACGAGCAGTACTTC.

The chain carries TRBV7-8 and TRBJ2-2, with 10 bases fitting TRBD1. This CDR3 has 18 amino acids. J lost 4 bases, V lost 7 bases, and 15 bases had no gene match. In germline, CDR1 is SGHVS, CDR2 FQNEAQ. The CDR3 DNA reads TGTGCCAGCAATCCCCTCGGGACAGGGGACTTTAGCACCGGGGAGCTGTTTTTT. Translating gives CASNPLGTGDFSTGELFF.

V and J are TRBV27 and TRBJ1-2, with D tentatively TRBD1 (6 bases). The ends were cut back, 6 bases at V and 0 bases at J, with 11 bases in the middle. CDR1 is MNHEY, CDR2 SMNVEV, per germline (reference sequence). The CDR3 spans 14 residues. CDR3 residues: CASRRQDPNYGYTF. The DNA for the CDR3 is TGTGCCAGCAGGCGACAGGATCCTAACTATGGCTACACCTTC.

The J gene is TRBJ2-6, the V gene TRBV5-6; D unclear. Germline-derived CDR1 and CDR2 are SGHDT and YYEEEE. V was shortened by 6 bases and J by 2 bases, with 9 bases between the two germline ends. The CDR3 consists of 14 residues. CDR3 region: CASTPTAGANVLTF. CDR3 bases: TGTGCCAGCACCCCAACAGCTGGGGCCAACGTCCTGACTTTC.

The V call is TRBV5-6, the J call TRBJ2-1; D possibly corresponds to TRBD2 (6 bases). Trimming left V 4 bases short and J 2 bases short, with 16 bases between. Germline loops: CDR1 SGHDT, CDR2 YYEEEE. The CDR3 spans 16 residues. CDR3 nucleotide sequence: TGTGCCAGCAGCGGTTTTGGGGGGTCTGCCTACAATGAGCAGTTCTTC. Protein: CASSGFGGSAYNEQFF.

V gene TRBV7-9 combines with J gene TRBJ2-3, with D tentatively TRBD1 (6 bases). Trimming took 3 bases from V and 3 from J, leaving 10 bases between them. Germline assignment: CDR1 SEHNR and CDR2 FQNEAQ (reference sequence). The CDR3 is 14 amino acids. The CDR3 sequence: CASSLTTGTDTQYF. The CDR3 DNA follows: TGTGCCAGCAGCTTGACTACAGGGACAGATACGCAGTATTTT.

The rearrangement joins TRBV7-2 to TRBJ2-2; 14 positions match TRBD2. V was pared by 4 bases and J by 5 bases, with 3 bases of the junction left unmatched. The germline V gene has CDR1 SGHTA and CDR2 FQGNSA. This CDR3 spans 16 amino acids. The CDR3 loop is CASSSGTSGGTGELFF. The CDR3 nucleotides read TGTGCCAGCAGCTCGGGGACTAGCGGGGGAACCGGGGAGCTGTTTTTT.

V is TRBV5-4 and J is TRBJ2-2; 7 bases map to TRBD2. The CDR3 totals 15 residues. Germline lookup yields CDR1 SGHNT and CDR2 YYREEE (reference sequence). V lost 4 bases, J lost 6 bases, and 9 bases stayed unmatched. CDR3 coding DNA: TGTGCCAGCAGCCCCCGGGGGGTCATCGCCGGGGAGCTGTTTTTT. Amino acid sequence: CASSPRGVIAGELFF. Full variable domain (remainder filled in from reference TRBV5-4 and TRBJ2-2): ETGVTQSPTHLIKTRGQQVTLRCSSQSGHNTVSWYQQALGQGPQFIFQYYREEENGRGNFPPRFSGLQFPNYSSELNVNALELDDSALYLCASSPRGVIAGELFFGEGSRLTVL.

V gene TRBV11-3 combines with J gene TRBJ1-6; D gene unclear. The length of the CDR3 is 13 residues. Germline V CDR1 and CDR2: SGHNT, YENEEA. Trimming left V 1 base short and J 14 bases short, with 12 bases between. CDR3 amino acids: CASSLGDISSLHF. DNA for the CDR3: TGTGCCAGCAGCTTAGGTGACATATCGTCCCTCCACTTT.

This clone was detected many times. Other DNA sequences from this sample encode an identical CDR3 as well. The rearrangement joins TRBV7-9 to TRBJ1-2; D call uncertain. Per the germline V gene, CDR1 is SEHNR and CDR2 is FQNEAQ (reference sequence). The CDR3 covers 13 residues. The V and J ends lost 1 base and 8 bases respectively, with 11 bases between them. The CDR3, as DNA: TGTGCCAGCAGCTTAGGGGAGGAAAGGGGCTACACCTTC. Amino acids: CASSLGEERGYTF.

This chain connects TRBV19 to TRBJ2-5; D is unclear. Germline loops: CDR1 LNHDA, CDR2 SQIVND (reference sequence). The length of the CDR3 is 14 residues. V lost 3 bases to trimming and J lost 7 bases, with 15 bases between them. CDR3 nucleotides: TGTGCCAGTAGTATCAGAGGTTGGCTCGGGACCCAGTACTTC. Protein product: CASSIRGWLGTQYF. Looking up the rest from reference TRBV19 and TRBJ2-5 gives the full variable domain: DGGITQSPKYLFRKEGQNVTLSCEQNLNHDAMYWYRQDPGQGLRLIYYSQIVNDFQKGDIAEGYSVSREKKESFPLTVTSAQKNPTAFYLCASSIRGWLGTQYFGPGTRLLVL.

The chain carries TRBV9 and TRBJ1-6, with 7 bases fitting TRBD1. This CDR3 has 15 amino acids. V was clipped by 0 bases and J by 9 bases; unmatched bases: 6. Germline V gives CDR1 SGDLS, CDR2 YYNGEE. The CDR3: CASSVGQGVLSPLHF. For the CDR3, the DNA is TGTGCCAGCAGCGTAGGACAGGGTGTTCTTTCACCCCTCCACTTT.

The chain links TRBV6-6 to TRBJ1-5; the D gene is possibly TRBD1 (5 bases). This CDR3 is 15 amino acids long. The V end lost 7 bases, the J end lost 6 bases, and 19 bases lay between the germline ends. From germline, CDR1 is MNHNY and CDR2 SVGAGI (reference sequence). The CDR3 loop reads CASKYLRERGQPQHF. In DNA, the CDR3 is TGTGCCAGCAAATACCTCAGGGAGCGGGGTCAGCCCCAGCATTTT.

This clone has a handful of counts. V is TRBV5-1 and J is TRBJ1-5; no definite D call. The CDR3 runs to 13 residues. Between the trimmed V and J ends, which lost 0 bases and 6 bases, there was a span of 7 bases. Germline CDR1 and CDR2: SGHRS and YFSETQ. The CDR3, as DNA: TGCGCCAGCAGCTTGGGGTCGGGTCAGCCCCAGCATTTT. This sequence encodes CASSLGSGQPQHF.

The CDR3 is CASGGPGVSTEAFF. CDR3 sequence (DNA): TGTGCCAGCGGGGGCCCAGGGGTCTCGACCGAAGCTTTCTTT. The rearrangement joins TRBV5-5 to TRBJ1-1; possibly TRBD1 for D (6 bases). Germline-derived CDR1 and CDR2 are SGHKS and YYEKEE (reference sequence). The V gene lost 7 bases and the J gene lost 8 bases, with 21 bases spanning the gap. There are 14 residues in the CDR3.

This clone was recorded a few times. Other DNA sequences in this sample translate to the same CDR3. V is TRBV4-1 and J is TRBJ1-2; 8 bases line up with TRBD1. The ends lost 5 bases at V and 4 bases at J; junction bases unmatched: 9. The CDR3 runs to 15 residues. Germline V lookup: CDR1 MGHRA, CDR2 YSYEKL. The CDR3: CASSEDRVSGYGYTF. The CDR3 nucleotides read TGCGCCAGCAGCGAGGACAGGGTTTCTGGCTATGGCTACACCTTC.

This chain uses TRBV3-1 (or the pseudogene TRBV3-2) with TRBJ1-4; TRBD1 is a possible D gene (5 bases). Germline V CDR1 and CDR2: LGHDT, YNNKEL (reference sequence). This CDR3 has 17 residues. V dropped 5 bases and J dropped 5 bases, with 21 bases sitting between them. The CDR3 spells CASSTRQKPRLNEKLFF. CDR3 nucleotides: TGTGCCAGCAGCACCCGACAGAAACCCAGATTAAATGAAAAACTGTTTTTT.

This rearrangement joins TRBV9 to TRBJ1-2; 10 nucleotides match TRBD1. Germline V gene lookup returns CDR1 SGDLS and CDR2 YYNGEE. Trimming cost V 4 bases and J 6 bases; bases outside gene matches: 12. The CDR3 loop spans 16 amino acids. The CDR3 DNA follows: TGTGCCAGCAGCCCCAGAGGGGACAGGGGCTCCGATGGCTACACCTTC. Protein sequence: CASSPRGDRGSDGYTF. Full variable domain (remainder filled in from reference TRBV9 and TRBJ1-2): DSGVTQTPKHLITATGQRVTLRCSPRSGDLSVYWYQQSLDQGLQFLIQYYNGEERAKGNILERFSAQQFPDLHSELNLSSLELGDSALYFCASSPRGDRGSDGYTFGSGTRLTVV.

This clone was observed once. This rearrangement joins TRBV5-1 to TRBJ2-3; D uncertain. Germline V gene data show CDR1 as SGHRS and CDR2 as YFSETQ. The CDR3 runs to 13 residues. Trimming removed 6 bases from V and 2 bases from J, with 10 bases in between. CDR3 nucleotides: TGCGCCAGCACCCCGGTCCCCACAGATACGCAGTATTTT. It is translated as CASTPVPTDTQYF. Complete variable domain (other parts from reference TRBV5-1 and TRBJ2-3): KAGVTQTPRYLIKTRGQQVTLSCSPISGHRSVSWYQQTPGQGLQFLFEYFSETQRNKGNFPGRFSGRQFSNSRSEMNVSTLELGDSALYLCASTPVPTDTQYFGPGTRLTVL.

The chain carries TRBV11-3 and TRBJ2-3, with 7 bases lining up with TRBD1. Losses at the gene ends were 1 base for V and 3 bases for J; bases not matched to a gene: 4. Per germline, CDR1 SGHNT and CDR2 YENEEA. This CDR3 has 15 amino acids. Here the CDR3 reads CASSLVGGGTDTQYF. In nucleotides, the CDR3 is TGTGCCAGCAGCTTAGTAGGGGGCGGAACAGATACGCAGTATTTT.

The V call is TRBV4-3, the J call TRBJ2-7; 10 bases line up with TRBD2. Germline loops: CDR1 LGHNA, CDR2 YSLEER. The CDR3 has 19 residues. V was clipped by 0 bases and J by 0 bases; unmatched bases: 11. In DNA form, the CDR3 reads TGCGCCAGCAGCCAAGAAGCCCTAGCGGGGGCCCAGAGCTCCTACGAGCAGTACTTC. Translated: CASSQEALAGAQSSYEQYF.

DNA of the CDR3: TGTGCCAGCAGCTTGGGCAGGGGGCAGTACACTGAAGCTTTCTTT. As protein: CASSLGRGQYTEAFF. The rearrangement uses TRBV5-4 and TRBJ1-1; 8 positions agree with TRBD1. Looked up from germline, CDR1 is SGHNT and CDR2 is YYREEE (reference sequence). The V gene end was trimmed by 0 bases and the J gene end by 3 bases; junction bases not matched to a gene: 4. CDR3 length: 15 amino acids.

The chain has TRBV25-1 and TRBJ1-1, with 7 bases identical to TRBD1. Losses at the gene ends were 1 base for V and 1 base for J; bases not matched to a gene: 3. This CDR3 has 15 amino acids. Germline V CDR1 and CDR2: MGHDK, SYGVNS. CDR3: CASSESGTANTEAFF. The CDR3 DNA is TGTGCCAGCAGTGAATCAGGGACAGCGAACACTGAAGCTTTCTTT.

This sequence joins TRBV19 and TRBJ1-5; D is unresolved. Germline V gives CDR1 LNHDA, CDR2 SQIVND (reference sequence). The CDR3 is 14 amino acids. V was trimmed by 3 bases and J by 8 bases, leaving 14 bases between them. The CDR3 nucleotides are TGTGCCAGTAGTATTGAGGTGTGGGGAGAGCCCCAGCATTTT. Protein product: CASSIEVWGEPQHF.

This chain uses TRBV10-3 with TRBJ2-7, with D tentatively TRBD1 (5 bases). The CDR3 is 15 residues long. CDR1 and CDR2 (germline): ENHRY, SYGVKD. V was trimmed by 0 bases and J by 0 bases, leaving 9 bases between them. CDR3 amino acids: CAISESFRDSYEQYF. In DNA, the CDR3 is TGTGCCATCAGTGAGTCGTTCAGGGACTCCTACGAGCAGTACTTC.

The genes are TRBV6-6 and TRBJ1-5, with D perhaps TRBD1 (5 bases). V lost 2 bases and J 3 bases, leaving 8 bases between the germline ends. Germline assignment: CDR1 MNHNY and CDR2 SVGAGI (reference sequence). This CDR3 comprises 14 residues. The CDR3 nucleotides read TGTGCCAGCAGTTACGACAGCGTCAATCAGCCCCAGCATTTT. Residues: CASSYDSVNQPQHF.

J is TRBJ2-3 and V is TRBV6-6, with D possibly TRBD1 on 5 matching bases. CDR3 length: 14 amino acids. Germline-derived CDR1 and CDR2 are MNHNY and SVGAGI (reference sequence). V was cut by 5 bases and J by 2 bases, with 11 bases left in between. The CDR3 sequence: CASSEDTVTDTQYF. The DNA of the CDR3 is TGTGCCAGCAGTGAGGACACCGTCACAGATACGCAGTATTTT.

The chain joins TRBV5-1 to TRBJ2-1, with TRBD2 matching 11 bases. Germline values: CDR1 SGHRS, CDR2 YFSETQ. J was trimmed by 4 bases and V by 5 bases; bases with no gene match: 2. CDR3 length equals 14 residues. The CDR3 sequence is CASRTSGVYNEQFF. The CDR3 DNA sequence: TGCGCCAGCAGGACTAGCGGGGTTTACAATGAGCAGTTCTTC.